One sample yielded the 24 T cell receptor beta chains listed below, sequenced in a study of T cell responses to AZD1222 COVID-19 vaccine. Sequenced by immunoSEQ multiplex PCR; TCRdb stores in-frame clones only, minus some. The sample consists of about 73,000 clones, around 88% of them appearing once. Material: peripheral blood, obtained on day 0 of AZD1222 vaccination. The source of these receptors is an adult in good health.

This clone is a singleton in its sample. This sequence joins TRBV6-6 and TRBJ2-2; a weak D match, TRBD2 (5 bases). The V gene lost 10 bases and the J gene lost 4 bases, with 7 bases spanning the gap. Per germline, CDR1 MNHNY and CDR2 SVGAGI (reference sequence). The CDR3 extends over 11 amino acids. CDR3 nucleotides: TGTGCCACGGACTCCACCGGGGAGCTGTTTTTT. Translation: CATDSTGELFF.

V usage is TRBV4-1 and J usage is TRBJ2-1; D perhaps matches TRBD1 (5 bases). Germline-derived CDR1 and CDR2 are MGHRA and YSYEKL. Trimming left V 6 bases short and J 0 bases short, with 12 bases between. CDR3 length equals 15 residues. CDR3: CASSLDRSSYNEQFF. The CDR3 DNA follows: TGCGCCAGCAGTCTCGACAGAAGCTCCTACAATGAGCAGTTCTTC.

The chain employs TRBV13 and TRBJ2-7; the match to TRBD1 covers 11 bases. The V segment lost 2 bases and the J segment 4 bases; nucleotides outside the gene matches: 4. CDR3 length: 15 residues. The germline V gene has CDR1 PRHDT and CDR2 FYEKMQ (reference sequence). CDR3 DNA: TGTGCCAGCAGCTTAATGGGACAGGGGGGATACGAGCAGTACTTC. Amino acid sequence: CASSLMGQGGYEQYF.

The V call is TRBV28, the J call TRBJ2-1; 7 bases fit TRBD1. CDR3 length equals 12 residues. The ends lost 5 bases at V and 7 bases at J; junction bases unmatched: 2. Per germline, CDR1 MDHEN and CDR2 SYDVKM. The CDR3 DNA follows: TGTGCCAGCAGTGACAGGGTAAATGAGCAGTTCTTC. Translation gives CASSDRVNEQFF.

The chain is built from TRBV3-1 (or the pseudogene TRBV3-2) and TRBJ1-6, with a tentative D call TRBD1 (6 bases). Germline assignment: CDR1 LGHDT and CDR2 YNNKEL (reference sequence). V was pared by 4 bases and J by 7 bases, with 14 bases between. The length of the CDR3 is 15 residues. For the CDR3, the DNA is TGTGCCAGCAGCCCCTTGGACAGCCAAAATTCACCCCTCCACTTT. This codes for CASSPLDSQNSPLHF.

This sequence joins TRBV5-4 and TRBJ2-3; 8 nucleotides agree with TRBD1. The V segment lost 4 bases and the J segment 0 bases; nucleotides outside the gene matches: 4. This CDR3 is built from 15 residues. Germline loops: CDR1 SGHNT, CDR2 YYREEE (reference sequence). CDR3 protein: CASSPDRASTDTQYF. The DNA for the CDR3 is TGTGCCAGCAGCCCGGACAGGGCTAGCACAGATACGCAGTATTTT.

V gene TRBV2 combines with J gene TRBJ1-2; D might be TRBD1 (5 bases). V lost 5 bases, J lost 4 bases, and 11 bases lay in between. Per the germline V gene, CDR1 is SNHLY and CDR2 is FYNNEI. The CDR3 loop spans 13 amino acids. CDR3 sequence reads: CASSSGRVYGYTF. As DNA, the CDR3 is TGTGCCAGCAGTTCCGGCAGGGTCTATGGCTACACCTTC. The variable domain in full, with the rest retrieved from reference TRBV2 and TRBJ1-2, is EPEVTQTPSHQVTQMGQEVILRCVPISNHLYFYWYRQILGQKVEFLVSFYNNEISEKSEIFDDQFSVERPDGSNFTLKIRSTKLEDSAMYFCASSSGRVYGYTFGSGTRLTVV.

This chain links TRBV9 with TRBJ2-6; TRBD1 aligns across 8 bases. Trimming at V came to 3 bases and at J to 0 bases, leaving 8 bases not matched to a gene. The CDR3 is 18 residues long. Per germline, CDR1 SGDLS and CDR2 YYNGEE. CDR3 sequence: CASSAQDRVSSGANVLTF. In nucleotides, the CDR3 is TGTGCCAGCAGCGCGCAGGACAGGGTGAGCTCTGGGGCCAACGTCCTGACTTTC.

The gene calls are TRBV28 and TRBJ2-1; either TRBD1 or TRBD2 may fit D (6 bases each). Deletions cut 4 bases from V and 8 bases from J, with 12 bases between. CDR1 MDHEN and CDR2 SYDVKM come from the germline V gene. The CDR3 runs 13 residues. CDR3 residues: CASSSPGEDEQFF. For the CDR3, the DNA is TGTGCCAGCAGTTCCCCAGGGGAGGATGAGCAGTTCTTC.

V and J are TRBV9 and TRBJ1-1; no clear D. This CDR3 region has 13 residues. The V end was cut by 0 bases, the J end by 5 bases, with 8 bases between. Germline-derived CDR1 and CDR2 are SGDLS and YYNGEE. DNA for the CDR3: TGTGCCAGCAGCGTAGGTGGTAAAACTGAAGCTTTCTTT. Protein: CASSVGGKTEAFF. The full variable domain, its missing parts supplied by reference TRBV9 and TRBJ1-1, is DSGVTQTPKHLITATGQRVTLRCSPRSGDLSVYWYQQSLDQGLQFLIQYYNGEERAKGNILERFSAQQFPDLHSELNLSSLELGDSALYFCASSVGGKTEAFFGQGTRLTVV.

CDR3 amino acids: CASSVDEGAGSYEQYF. The CDR3 region has the DNA TGTGCCAGCAGCGTAGATGAGGGGGCAGGTTCCTACGAGCAGTACTTC. V is TRBV9 and J is TRBJ2-7; the match to TRBD1 covers 7 bases. Germline CDR1 reads SGDLS; CDR2 reads YYNGEE. The V segment lost 0 bases and the J segment 1 base; nucleotides outside the gene matches: 7. The CDR3 extends over 16 amino acids.

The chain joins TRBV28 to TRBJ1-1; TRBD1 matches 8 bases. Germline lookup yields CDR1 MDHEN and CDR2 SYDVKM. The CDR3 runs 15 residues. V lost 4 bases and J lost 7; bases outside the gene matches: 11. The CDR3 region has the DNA TGTGCCAGCAGTTCCCCTCGGACAGGGACATTTGAAGCTTTCTTT. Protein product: CASSSPRTGTFEAFF.

The CDR3 region is CASSLGNGNSPLHF. CDR3 bases: TGTGCCAGCAGCTTAGGAAATGGAAATTCACCCCTCCACTTT. The genes are TRBV7-9 and TRBJ1-6; unclear D gene. V lost 1 base to trimming and J lost 7 bases, with 8 bases between them. Germline V gives CDR1 SEHNR, CDR2 FQNEAQ (reference sequence). The CDR3 has 14 residues.

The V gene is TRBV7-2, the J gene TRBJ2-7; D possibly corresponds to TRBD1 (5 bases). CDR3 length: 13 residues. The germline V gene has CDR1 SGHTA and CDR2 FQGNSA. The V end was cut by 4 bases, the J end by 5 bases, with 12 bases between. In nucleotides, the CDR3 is TGTGCCAGCAGCTCAACAGGTGGCAACGAGCAGTACTTC. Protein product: CASSSTGGNEQYF.

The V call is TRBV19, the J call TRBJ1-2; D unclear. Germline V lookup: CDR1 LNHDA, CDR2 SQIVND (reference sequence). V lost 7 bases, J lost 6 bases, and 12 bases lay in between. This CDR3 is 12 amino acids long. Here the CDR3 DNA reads TGTGCCAGTAACGAAGGGAATGATGGCTACACCTTC. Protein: CASNEGNDGYTF.

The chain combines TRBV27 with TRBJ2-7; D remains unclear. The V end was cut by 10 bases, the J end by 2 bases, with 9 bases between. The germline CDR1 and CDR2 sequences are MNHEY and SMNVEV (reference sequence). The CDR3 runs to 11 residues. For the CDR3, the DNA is TGTGCCATCAATTCTGCCTACGAGCAGTACTTC. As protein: CAINSAYEQYF.

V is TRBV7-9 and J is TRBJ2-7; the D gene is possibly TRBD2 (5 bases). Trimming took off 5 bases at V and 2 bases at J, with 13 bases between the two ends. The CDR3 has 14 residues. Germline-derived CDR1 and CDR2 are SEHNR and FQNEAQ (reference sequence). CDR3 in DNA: TGTGCCAGCAGCCCCATCCTGGAGGCCTACGAGCAGTACTTC. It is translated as CASSPILEAYEQYF.

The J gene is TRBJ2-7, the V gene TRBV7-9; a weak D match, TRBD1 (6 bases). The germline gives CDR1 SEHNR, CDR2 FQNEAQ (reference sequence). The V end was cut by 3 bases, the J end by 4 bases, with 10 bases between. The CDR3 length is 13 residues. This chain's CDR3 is CASSFRGAYEQYF. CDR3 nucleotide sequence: TGTGCCAGCAGCTTCAGGGGCGCGTACGAGCAGTACTTC.

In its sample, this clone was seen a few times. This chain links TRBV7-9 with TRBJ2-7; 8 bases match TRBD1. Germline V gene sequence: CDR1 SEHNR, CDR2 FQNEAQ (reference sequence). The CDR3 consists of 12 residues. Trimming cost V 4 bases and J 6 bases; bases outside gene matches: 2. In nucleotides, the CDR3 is TGTGCCAGCAGCTGGACAGGGATCGAGCAGTACTTC. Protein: CASSWTGIEQYF.

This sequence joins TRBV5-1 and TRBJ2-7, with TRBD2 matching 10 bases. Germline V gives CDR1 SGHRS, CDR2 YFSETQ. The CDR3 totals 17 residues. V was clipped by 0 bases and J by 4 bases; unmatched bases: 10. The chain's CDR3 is CASSLAASGRTVYEQYF. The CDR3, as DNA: TGCGCCAGCAGCTTGGCGGCTAGCGGGAGAACGGTTTACGAGCAGTACTTC.

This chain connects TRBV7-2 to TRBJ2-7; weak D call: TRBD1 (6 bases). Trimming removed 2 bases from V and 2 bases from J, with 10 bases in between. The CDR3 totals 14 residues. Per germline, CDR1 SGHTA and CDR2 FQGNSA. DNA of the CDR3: TGTGCCAGCAGCTTACTCCAGGGGCCCTACGAGCAGTACTTC. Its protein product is CASSLLQGPYEQYF.

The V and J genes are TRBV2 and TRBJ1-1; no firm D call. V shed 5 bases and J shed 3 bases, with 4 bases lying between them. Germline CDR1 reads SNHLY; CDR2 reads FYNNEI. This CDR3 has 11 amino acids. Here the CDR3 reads CASSLDTEAFF. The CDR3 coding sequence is TGTGCCAGCAGTCTGGACACTGAAGCTTTCTTT.

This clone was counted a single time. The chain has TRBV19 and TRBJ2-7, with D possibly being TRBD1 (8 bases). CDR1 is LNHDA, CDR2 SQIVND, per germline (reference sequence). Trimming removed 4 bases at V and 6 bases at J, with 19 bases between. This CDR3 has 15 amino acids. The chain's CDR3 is CASSTQGAGVSEQYF. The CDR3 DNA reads TGTGCCAGTAGTACGCAGGGGGCGGGAGTCTCCGAGCAGTACTTC.

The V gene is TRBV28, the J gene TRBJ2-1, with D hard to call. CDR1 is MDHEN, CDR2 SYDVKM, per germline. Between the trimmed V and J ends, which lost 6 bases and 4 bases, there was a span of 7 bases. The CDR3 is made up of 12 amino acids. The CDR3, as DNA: TGTGCCAGCAGCGAATCATACAATGAGCAGTTCTTC. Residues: CASSESYNEQFF.